The entry that follows covers one T cell receptor (beta chain) sequence. Its antigen remains undetermined. No much larger clonotype is one base removed from it; base qualities were not supplied. This sample is part of a study of cytomegalovirus exposure and HLA in healthy donors (dated by TCRdb to about 2017). Background for the entire study: In an earlier analysis of about 560 of the donors, 276 Gb of sequence data and approximately 120 million unique TCR beta sequences from roughly 190 million T cells were reported. The study combined high-throughput TCR immunosequencing, statistical association of individual TCRs with disease status, and machine learning to predict cytomegalovirus infection status. Rather than drawing on any new phenotypic data, the later analysis identified candidate immune exposures from TCR beta sequences and the way those sequences occurred across donors. The number of donors typed differed by locus, with roughly 629-640 for A, B, C, DRB1 and DQB1, 522 for DQA1, 600 to 610 for DPA1, and approximately 470 for DPB1. The study profiled the T cell repertoires of 666 subjects by immunosequencing and related them to cytomegalovirus serostatus. Donor age, sex, ethnicity and CMV serostatus were collected together with the repertoire data. Among the roughly 380 genotyped donors, around 81% belonged to the genetic ancestry cluster associated with self-reported Caucasian donors. HLA typing covered class I and class II loci at four-digit resolution. Among 300 to 500 genotyped donors of the cohort, an average of approximately 240,000 unique TCR beta nucleotide sequences was sequenced per donor, of which roughly 17% were non-productive. All discovery cohort repertoires had been generated using a single sequencing platform. Roughly five DR-DQ haplotypes were treated as single units for association and clustering because of strong linkage in the cohort. Along with the roughly 710-subject first cohort, a separate validation cohort of over a hundred different subjects was used. A later genetic analysis used genome-wide SNP genotypes for about 65% of the 666 donors, treating that subset as a discovery cohort. A later analysis re-examined previously published TCR beta repertoires from just over 650 donors and added high-resolution HLA genotyping to investigate patterns of TCR occurrence. The study was designed to test whether signatures of past pathogen exposure could be identified by cataloging public T cell receptors. To decide whether each TCR beta V gene segment behaved as functional or pseudogenic, an earlier analysis of some 600 of the donors relied on high-throughput TCR beta sequencing. Around 320 gigabases of sequencing data and 80 million or so unique TCR sequences were included in an early release covering about 600 HLA-typed donors.

Study-wide findings and limitations: Several of the top co-occurrence clusters appeared to be linked to parvovirus B19, influenza, CMV and Epstein-Barr virus, according to a later analysis. Three of the identified cytomegalovirus-associated TCR beta chains were confirmed in vitro to be specific for cytomegalovirus antigens. Compared with the 666-donor mean, donors in an Asian-associated ancestry cluster had fewer N-insertions in productive TCRs, according to a later genetic analysis. While some public TCRs were present in many individuals, most TCR sequences turned up only very rarely across donors. Presence/absence analyses assumed roughly uniform sequencing depth across donors, an assumption that may not hold. Some IMGT-functional V segments, including TRBV6-2 and TRBV6-3, could not be distinguished by the 87-base-pair reads and were therefore excluded. Because HLA typing was missing for some donors at each locus, association tests included only the typed subset. In a later analysis, HLA-associated TCR beta chains were found to be more clonally expanded and to have lower generation probabilities than equally common non-associated chains. Most CMV-associated TCR beta chains appeared to be HLA-restricted in a later analysis, and the HLA associations seemed to be driven largely by CMV exposure. The study listed 150 to 200 TCR beta chains as associated with cytomegalovirus. In a later analysis, TCR association rates were found to vary across HLA loci, with the most associated TCRs seen for DRB1 alleles and the fewest for HLA-C alleles. An earlier analysis of 587 of the donors showed that most TCR beta V segments appeared in productive rearrangements either about 87% or about 30% of the time, which broadly matched IMGT annotations. The cohort was sequenced for TCR beta chains only, and without alpha or paired-chain data the features that could be detected were limited. A group of highly shared sequence variants was considered likely to be a technical artifact of the sequencing pipeline. Assigning TCR associations to individual alleles was difficult when HLA alleles, especially DR and DQ, strongly co-occurred. In a later analysis, some 18,000 TCR beta sequences were associated with specific HLA alleles at a false discovery rate of 0.05. Because counts were too low, seventeen rarely observed V segments, including chromosome 9 orphons, were left out of the earlier analysis of 587 of the donors. A further reported finding was that TCR beta sequences accurately predicted the HLA-A and HLA-B alleles for most subjects in the first cohort. The classifier was reported to diagnose cytomegalovirus status with high specificity and sensitivity in both the original and validation cohorts. Linkage disequilibrium might explain the correlated functional status among segregating V segments, but an unknown experimental factor could not be excluded. The authors suggested that the approach could potentially be extended to other disease states and immunological phenotypes. An association between a missense DCLRE1C variant and V-gene and J-gene trimming of TCR beta chains was found in a later genetic analysis and replicated in an independent cohort. Immune exposure information for the cohort was limited to CMV serostatus.

The cohort was made up of hundreds of healthy bone marrow donors. At the time of sampling, every cohort member was nominally healthy, though immune exposures that went unrecorded were likely present. The donor was CMV seronegative and belonged to the group of around 400 seronegative cohort members. A peripheral blood sample was collected from each donor, and TCR beta sequencing was performed on peripheral blood mononuclear cells. The Qiagen DNeasy Blood Extraction Kit was used to extract genomic DNA from the blood cell samples. Library preparation employed the immunoSEQ multiplex PCR assay. A mixture of 60 forward primers for TCR Vbeta segments and 13 reverse primers for TCR Jbeta segments was used in the multiplex PCR. Amplification of the CDR3 region of rearranged TCR beta genes was performed with a multiplex PCR assay on genomic DNA. The amplified TCR beta libraries were sequenced on the Illumina HiSeq System as 87-base-pair reads. On the study's bioinformatics: In a later analysis, some 80 million unique TCR beta chains were counted across the approximately 640 repertoires, and roughly 10 million of these chains were shared by at least two donors. Raw reads were error-corrected and collapsed into unique sequences with a nearest-neighbor algorithm that merged closely related sequences to remove PCR and sequencing errors. CDR3 sequences were aligned to IMGT reference sequences to assign V, D and J gene segments. For a sequence to be retained, at least a six-nucleotide match to both a V gene segment and a J gene segment was required. A rearrangement was called productive if the CDR3 had no stop codons and remained in frame with V and J, and every other rearrangement was called non-productive. CDR3 was defined by IMGT convention, running from the second conserved V-encoded cysteine to the conserved J-encoded phenylalanine. The earlier analysis of 500 to 750 of the donors excluded any sequence lacking an unambiguous match to a single V gene segment. In an earlier analysis of several hundred of the donors, V segments were called functional above 56.7% productive rearrangements and were called segregating when the between-donor standard deviation exceeded 5%. A statistical classification framework was built to diagnose cytomegalovirus status from the catalog of TCR beta chain sequences. In a later analysis, TCR nucleotide sequences were compared against IMGT/GENE-DB human TR gene sequences so that V and J genes could be assigned. The TCRdist pipeline was used in a later analysis to assign CDR3 sequences and most-parsimonious VDJ recombination scenarios. In a later analysis, every TCR beta chain was defined by the combination of its CDR3 amino acid sequence and its V-gene family, and reads without a unique V-gene family were dropped. A later analysis removed 500 to 600 highly shared, low-generation-probability nucleotide sequences to deal with suspected cross-contamination and a sequencing artifact. A later analysis calculated a clonal expansion index for each public chain from normalized within-repertoire ranks of inferred template counts. Generation probabilities in a later analysis came from a VDJ recombination model fitted to out-of-frame rearrangements, and those results were checked against IGoR. In a later analysis, hypergeometric tests were used to score TCR-TCR, TCR-HLA and TCR-CMV co-occurrence, with a repertoire-size bias correction applied to TCR pairs. To estimate false discovery rates, a later analysis permuted the HLA or CMV assignments 20 times. A later analysis grouped co-occurring TCRs with DBSCAN, adding TCRdist sequence similarity when clustering within HLA-allele-positive subsets. For co-occurrence clustering, repertoires with fewer than 30,000 or more than 120,000 public chains were excluded, along with a handful of repertoires with anomalous nucleotide sharing. As stored in TCRdb, this immuneACCESS dataset retains in-frame rearrangements with V and J assigned. A fraction of the clones does not appear; measured against another copy, unresolved V genes explain less than half of the discrepancy, and the remainder lacks a known reason. V, J and clone size are those of that table, while D and trimming were read from the DNA. This sample gives around 150,000 clones in total; around 75% of them show up just once. The ten largest clones capture 2.5% to 3.5% of the sample.

CDR1 and CDR2 (MDHEN, SYDVKM) derive from the germline V gene. Inclusive of the bounding cysteine and phenylalanine, the CDR3 is 15 residues long. The kept DNA is CDR3 alone, 45 bases in frame from the first base. The junction shows trimming of 6 bases on V and 4 bases on J, plus 15 bases between the germline ends. The sequence was obtained from a man in his forties in good health and CMV-seronegative. The chain links TRBV28 with TRBJ1-4; TRBD1 is a weak D gene call, 6 bases matching. Material for sequencing was PBMCs. The CDR3 reads as follows: CASSTGGAGNEKLFF. The nucleotide sequence reads TGTGCCAGCAGCACTGGGGGGGCGGGTAATGAAAAACTGTTTTTT.